Below, 6 T cell receptor beta chains from the same sample are listed, as sequenced in a study of shared clonotypes between healthy human individuals. Method: immunoSEQ multiplex PCR; TCRdb's copy keeps in-frame clones and lacks some. The sample lists about 2.3 million clones, roughly 92% occurring once. The sample taken for sequencing was naive CD4+ T cells from PBMCs. Subset described: CD45RA+ positively selected. These receptors originate from a man between 18 and 29 years old in good health. Some clones in this sample may be carry-over from other donors' samples.

The V call is TRBV28, the J call TRBJ2-1; 11 positions agree with TRBD1. The J segment lost 6 bases and the V segment lost 5 bases, leaving 9 bases of the junction unmatched. The CDR3 length is 16 residues. CDR1 and CDR2 (germline): MDHEN, SYDVKM. CDR3 protein: CASSAPGTGGVNEQFF. CDR3 nucleotides: TGTGCCAGCAGTGCCCCCGGGACAGGGGGAGTCAATGAGCAGTTCTTC.

This clone appeared a few times. The V call is TRBV29-1, the J call TRBJ1-1; D is uncertain. The CDR3 spans 9 residues. CDR1 and CDR2 (germline): SQVTM, ANQGSEA. CDR3 DNA sequence: TGCACCTTCTTTCCTGAAGCTTTCTTT. This gives the protein CTFFPEAFF.

The chain combines TRBV27 with TRBJ2-2; D is uncertain. The V end lost 1 base, the J end lost 3 bases, and 9 bases lay between the germline ends. Germline assignment: CDR1 MNHEY and CDR2 SMNVEV (reference sequence). The CDR3 totals 15 residues. The CDR3 coding sequence is TGTGCCAGCAGTTTATTTGGGGTCGACACCGGGGAGCTGTTTTTT. Protein: CASSLFGVDTGELFF.

V usage is TRBV27 and J usage is TRBJ2-7; D possibly uses TRBD1 or TRBD2 (6 bases each). The germline gives CDR1 MNHEY, CDR2 SMNVEV (reference sequence). The CDR3 runs to 16 residues. Trimming removed 3 bases from V and 5 bases from J, with 20 bases in between. CDR3 sequence: CASSFTRAARGDEQYF. The CDR3 DNA sequence: TGTGCCAGCAGTTTTACCCGGGCCGCGAGGGGGGACGAGCAGTACTTC.

The chain links TRBV19 to TRBJ1-1, with D perhaps TRBD1 (5 bases). The CDR3 is 18 residues long. CDR1 is LNHDA, CDR2 SQIVND, per germline (reference sequence). Trimming cost V 1 base and J 5 bases, with 23 bases left between them. CDR3 in amino acids: CASSIGGGTLRSGTEAFF. The CDR3 bases are TGTGCCAGTAGTATAGGCGGGGGAACCCTCCGCTCGGGGACTGAAGCTTTCTTT. Together with reference TRBV19 and TRBJ1-1, the CDR3 gives the full variable domain: DGGITQSPKYLFRKEGQNVTLSCEQNLNHDAMYWYRQDPGQGLRLIYYSQIVNDFQKGDIAEGYSVSREKKESFPLTVTSAQKNPTAFYLCASSIGGGTLRSGTEAFFGQGTRLTVV.

The gene calls are TRBV2 and TRBJ2-1, with 10 positions matching TRBD1. Losses at the gene ends were 8 bases for V and 10 bases for J; bases not matched to a gene: 14. This CDR3 comprises 15 residues. Germline V gene data show CDR1 as SNHLY and CDR2 as FYNNEI. This CDR3 reads CASQVETGGFREQFF. The CDR3 nucleotides read TGTGCCAGCCAAGTGGAGACAGGGGGCTTCAGAGAGCAGTTCTTC.